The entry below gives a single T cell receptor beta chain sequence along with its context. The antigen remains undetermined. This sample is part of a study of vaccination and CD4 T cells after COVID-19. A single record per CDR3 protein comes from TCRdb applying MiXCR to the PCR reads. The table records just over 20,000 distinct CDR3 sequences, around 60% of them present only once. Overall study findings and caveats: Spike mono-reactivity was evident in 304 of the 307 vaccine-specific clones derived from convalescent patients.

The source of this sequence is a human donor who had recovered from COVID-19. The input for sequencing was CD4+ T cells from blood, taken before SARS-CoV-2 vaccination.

The CDR3 region is CSAYDGTRPLDTQYF. DNA for the CDR3: TGCAGTGCTTACGACGGGACTAGGCCCTTAGATACGCAGTATTTT. The chain links TRBV20-1 to TRBJ2-3; 8 bases line up with TRBD2. The V gene's germline CDR1 is DFQATT and CDR2 SNEGSKA (reference sequence). The CDR3 consists of 15 residues. The V segment lost 5 bases and the J segment 5 bases; nucleotides outside the gene matches: 12.